This TCR beta chain is from a study of blood T cell repertoires in COVID-19. Study as a whole: T cells, B-cell-depleted T cells, or PBMCs supplied cDNA or gDNA.

Per the authors' pipeline: Amplification from reference gene primers served as the basis for estimated nucleated cell counts. Sequencing was performed with immunoSEQ multiplex PCR; in TCRdb, only in-frame clones are kept and a portion is missing. Clone size and the V and J calls come from that table; the DNA yielded D and trimming. The sample consists of about 350,000 clones, 88% of them appearing once. There are 16 residues in the CDR3. V shed 0 bases and J 4 bases; nucleotides not matched to a gene: 4. Germline CDR1 KGHDR, CDR2 SFDVKD. Someone with COVID-19 had been met by exposed participants within 2 weeks before study entry.

The sequencing sample was made of PBMCs or T cells enriched from blood (not recorded which). This chain uses TRBV24-1 with TRBJ2-1, with 8 bases fitting TRBD2. The receptor was derived from a woman aged 30 to 39 who had been exposed to COVID-19. The CDR3 DNA reads TGTGCCACCAGTGATTTGACTAGCGGCTCTTACAATGAGCAGTTCTTC. Encoded protein: CATSDLTSGSYNEQFF.